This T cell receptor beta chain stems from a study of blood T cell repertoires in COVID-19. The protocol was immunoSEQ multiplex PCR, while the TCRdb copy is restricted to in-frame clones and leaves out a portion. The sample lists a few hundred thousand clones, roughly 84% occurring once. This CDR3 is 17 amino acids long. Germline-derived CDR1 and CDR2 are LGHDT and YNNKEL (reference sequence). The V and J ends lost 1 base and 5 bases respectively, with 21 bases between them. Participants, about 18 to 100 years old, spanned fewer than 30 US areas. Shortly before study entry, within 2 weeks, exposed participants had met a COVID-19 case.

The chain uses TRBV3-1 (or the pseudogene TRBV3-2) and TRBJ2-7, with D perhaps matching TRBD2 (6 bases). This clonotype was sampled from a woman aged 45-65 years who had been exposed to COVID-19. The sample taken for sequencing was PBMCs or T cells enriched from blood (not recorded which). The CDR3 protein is CASSQGSLAVWRDEQYF. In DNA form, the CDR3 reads TGTGCCAGCAGCCAAGGGTCTCTAGCTGTCTGGAGGGACGAGCAGTACTTC.